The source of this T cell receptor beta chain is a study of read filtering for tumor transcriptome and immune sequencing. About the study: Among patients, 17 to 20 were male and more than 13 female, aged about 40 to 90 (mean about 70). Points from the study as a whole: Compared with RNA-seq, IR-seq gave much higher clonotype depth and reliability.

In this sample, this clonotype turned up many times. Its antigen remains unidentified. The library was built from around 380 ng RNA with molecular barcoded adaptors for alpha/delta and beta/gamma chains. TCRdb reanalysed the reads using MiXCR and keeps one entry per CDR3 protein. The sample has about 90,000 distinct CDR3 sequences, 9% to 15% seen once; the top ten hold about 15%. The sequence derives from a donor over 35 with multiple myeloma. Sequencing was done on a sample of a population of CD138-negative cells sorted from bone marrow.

The CDR3 DNA follows: TGCAGCCTCGGACCCAACTATGGCTACACCTTC. The encoded protein is CSLGPNYGYTF. The rearrangement links TRBV29-1 to TRBJ1-2; D ambiguous. This CDR3 comprises 11 residues. Germline V gene sequence: CDR1 SQVTM, CDR2 ANQGSEA. The ends were cut back, 8 bases at V and 2 bases at J, with 9 bases in the middle.